The following is a TCR beta chain sequence with its context. The antigen is not known. The data stem from a study of PD-1 blockade in classical Hodgkin lymphoma. Study-level points and caveats: With CD4+ cells, TCR diversity rose significantly by C4D1, but not with CD8+ cells. Differences between repertoires have undefined causes, possibly disease activity or prior therapy.

Here immunoSEQ multiplex PCR was the method, and the copy in TCRdb shows in-frame clones only, minus some. The sample shows tens of thousands of clones, 65% to 85% of them seen only once. Each patient relapsed following autologous stem cell transplantation, and prior brentuximab vedotin exposure differed. Researchers report purifying CD4+ T cells from thawed PBMCs by magnetic negative selection. Germline V gives CDR1 SEHNR, CDR2 FQNEAQ (reference sequence). The CDR3 is 17 amino acids. The V and J ends lost 5 bases and 3 bases, in that order; junction bases with no gene match: 12. The sample in question was CD4+ T cells from blood, obtained at baseline. The clonotype comes from a human donor with classical Hodgkin lymphoma. The chain employs TRBV7-9 and TRBJ2-2; 7 positions agree with TRBD1. CDR3 sequence reads: CASSPPGGSVDTGELFF. The CDR3 DNA sequence: TGTGCCAGCAGCCCCCCAGGGGGAAGCGTCGACACCGGGGAGCTGTTTTTT.